The 14 T cell receptor beta chains below all came from one sample that was sequenced in a study of Tregs in tolerant kidney transplant recipients. Profiling relied on immunoSEQ multiplex PCR, and the TCRdb table lists in-frame clones only, not all of them. The profile shows tens of thousands of clones, about 89% of them singletons. Sequencing was done on a sample of Tregs from blood. The receptors originated from a human donor in good health.

This clone was recorded only once. The rearrangement uses TRBV5-8 and TRBJ2-5; the D gene is possibly TRBD2 (6 bases). The CDR3 extends over 14 amino acids. Trimming shortened V by 2 bases and J by 2 bases, and 10 bases separated the two germline ends. Germline-derived CDR1 and CDR2 are SGHTS and YDEGEE. The CDR3 here is CASSFGRGQETQYF. The CDR3 nucleotides read TGTGCCAGCAGCTTTGGACGGGGGCAAGAGACCCAGTACTTC.

The chain uses TRBV6-1 and TRBJ2-1, with a weak D call TRBD2 (6 bases). V was trimmed by 4 bases and J by 12 bases, leaving 19 bases between them. The CDR3 contains 14 residues. Germline-derived CDR1 and CDR2 are MNHNS and SASEGT. The DNA of the CDR3 is TGTGCCAGCAGTGCGGCGGGACGGACGCTCGGGCAGTTCTTC. As protein: CASSAAGRTLGQFF.

J is TRBJ2-7 and V is TRBV5-1; TRBD1 aligns across 9 bases. Germline V gene lookup returns CDR1 SGHRS and CDR2 YFSETQ. V was pared by 2 bases and J by 6 bases, with 6 bases of the junction left unmatched. CDR3 length equals 14 residues. The CDR3 DNA follows: TGCGCCAGCAGCTTCCGGGACAGGGCAGGCGAGCAGTACTTC. It specifies CASSFRDRAGEQYF.

The rearrangement joins TRBV6-1 to TRBJ1-2, with 7 bases identical to TRBD1. V shed 7 bases and J 5 bases; nucleotides not matched to a gene: 10. The CDR3 has 14 amino acids. The germline gives CDR1 MNHNS, CDR2 SASEGT. The CDR3 sequence is CASTRQGTGYGYTF. CDR3 nucleotide sequence: TGTGCCAGCACCCGACAGGGTACAGGGTATGGCTACACCTTC.

V usage is TRBV18 and J usage is TRBJ2-1, with TRBD2 identical over 14 bases. The CDR3 spans 15 residues. CDR1 is KGHSH, CDR2 LQKENI, per germline. V was clipped by 3 bases and J by 7 bases; unmatched bases: 2. The CDR3 DNA follows: TGTGCCAGCTCACCGGGACTAGCGGGAGAAAATGAGCAGTTCTTC. Translated, it gives CASSPGLAGENEQFF.

In this sample, this clone turned up once. The chain joins TRBV18 to TRBJ1-2; the D gene is possibly TRBD1 (5 bases). The CDR3 extends over 14 amino acids. The ends were cut back, 3 bases at V and 8 bases at J, with 16 bases in the middle. CDR1 is KGHSH and CDR2 is LQKENI in the germline V gene. CDR3 sequence reads: CASSPTPSGAGYTF. As DNA, the CDR3 is TGTGCCAGCTCACCGACCCCCAGCGGGGCCGGCTACACCTTC.

The V and J genes are TRBV7-8 and TRBJ2-1; D is undetermined. Deletions cut 6 bases from V and 5 bases from J, with 14 bases between. The length of the CDR3 is 14 residues. CDR1 is SGHVS, CDR2 FQNEAQ, per germline. CDR3 coding DNA: TGTGCCAGCAGATCCCGCCGCTCTAACAATGAGCAGTTCTTC. This codes for CASRSRRSNNEQFF.

The rearrangement links TRBV27 to TRBJ2-2, with 10 bases fitting TRBD2. CDR1 MNHEY and CDR2 SMNVEV come from the germline V gene (reference sequence). V trimming: 9 bases; J trimming: 4 bases; junction bases outside the gene matches: 14. The CDR3 loop spans 17 amino acids. This CDR3 reads CASERYSGGASTGELFF. The CDR3 DNA reads TGTGCCAGTGAAAGATACAGCGGGGGGGCCTCCACCGGGGAGCTGTTTTTT.

The chain links TRBV5-1 to TRBJ1-1; TRBD1 is a possible D gene (5 bases). With 0 bases removed from V and 1 base from J, the gap between germline ends came to 10 bases. Looked up from germline, CDR1 is SGHRS and CDR2 is YFSETQ. The CDR3 totals 15 residues. The CDR3 sequence is CASSLGPGTNTEAFF. CDR3 in DNA: TGCGCCAGCAGCTTGGGGCCGGGGACGAACACTGAAGCTTTCTTT.

The CDR3 nucleotides are TGTGCCAGCAGTTTAGGAGGCTACTGGGGCTATGGCTACACCTTC. This encodes CASSLGGYWGYGYTF. The rearrangement links TRBV6-5 to TRBJ1-2; D is unclear. This CDR3 comprises 15 residues. Germline assignment: CDR1 MNHEY and CDR2 SVGAGI. V was shortened by 4 bases and J by 4 bases, with 16 bases between the two germline ends.

This chain links TRBV19 with TRBJ1-2; TRBD1 matches 7 bases. The germline gives CDR1 LNHDA, CDR2 SQIVND (reference sequence). Losses at the gene ends were 3 bases for V and 5 bases for J; bases not matched to a gene: 3. There are 13 residues in the CDR3. CDR3 sequence: CASSMPQGYGYTF. CDR3 nucleotide sequence: TGTGCCAGTAGTATGCCACAGGGGTATGGCTACACCTTC.

The chain uses TRBV7-2 and TRBJ1-2; D is ambiguous. V lost 2 bases, J lost 2 bases, and 6 bases lay in between. This CDR3 comprises 13 residues. The V gene's germline CDR1 is SGHTA and CDR2 FQGNSA. CDR3 coding DNA: TGTGCCAGCAGCTTATCTACGAACTATGGCTACACCTTC. Residues: CASSLSTNYGYTF.

This clone was observed a handful of times. This chain uses TRBV18 with TRBJ1-1, with D perhaps TRBD1 (5 bases). Germline CDR1 is KGHSH and CDR2 is LQKENI. The CDR3 is 13 residues long. V lost 4 bases and J 11 bases, leaving 17 bases between the germline ends. In DNA form, the CDR3 reads TGTGCCAGCTCACATAGCGGACGGAAGGGGGCTTTCTTT. Its translation: CASSHSGRKGAFF.

A remark on this clone: At one boundary the junction diverges from the germline segment, which might be a read error. V gene TRBV19 combines with J gene TRBJ2-5; 10 nucleotides line up with TRBD1. The CDR3 sequence is 17 residues long. Per the germline V gene, CDR1 is LNHDA and CDR2 is SQIVND (reference sequence). The CDR3: CASSISGTGVYQETQYF. The DNA of the CDR3 is TGTGCCAGTAGTATTTCGGGGACAGGGGTTTACCAGGAGACCCAGTACTTC.